This entry lists 18 T cell receptor beta chains sequenced from one sample in a study of blood T cells in healthy people across ages. For the second PCR, which ran for roughly 7 to 11 cycles, a sample-barcoded 5' primer and a J-beta primer mix were used. TCRdb used MiXCR to reprocess the 5' RACE reads, holding one entry per CDR3 protein. The sample holds about 1,000,000 distinct CDR3 sequences; 45% are singletons and the top ten take about 19%. The sequenced sample consisted of blood. These receptors came from a woman aged 60-75 years in good health.

This clonotype was detected a few times. The chain uses TRBV27 and TRBJ2-7; 9 nucleotides line up with TRBD1. Trimming cost V 6 bases and J 7 bases; bases outside gene matches: 16. Looked up from germline, CDR1 is MNHEY and CDR2 is SMNVEV (reference sequence). The CDR3 loop spans 16 amino acids. Here the CDR3 reads CASSRFASGQGGEQYF. CDR3 coding DNA: TGTGCCAGCAGCCGATTTGCGTCGGGACAGGGAGGGGAGCAGTACTTC.

This clonotype was seen a handful of times. V gene TRBV19 combines with J gene TRBJ2-7; tentative D call: TRBD2 (6 bases). This CDR3 region has 16 residues. Trimming shortened V by 6 bases and J by 0 bases, and 18 bases separated the two germline ends. Looked up from germline, CDR1 is LNHDA and CDR2 is SQIVND (reference sequence). CDR3 region: CASRRNPGTDSYEQYF. The CDR3 DNA sequence: TGTGCCAGTAGGAGGAATCCCGGGACTGACTCCTACGAGCAGTACTTC.

The V and J genes are TRBV29-1 and TRBJ1-6, with a possible D match to TRBD1 (5 bases). The CDR3 loop spans 13 amino acids. Trimming shortened V by 7 bases and J by 4 bases, and 11 bases separated the two germline ends. Germline assignment: CDR1 SQVTM and CDR2 ANQGSEA. This CDR3 is CSGRQTYNSPLHF. CDR3 bases: TGCAGCGGTCGACAGACATATAATTCACCCCTCCACTTT. Full variable domain (rest looked up from reference TRBV29-1 and TRBJ1-6): SAVISQKPSRDICQRGTSLTIQCQVDSQVTMMFWYRQQPGQSLTLIATANQGSEATYESGFVIDKFPISRPNLTFSTLTVSNMSPEDSSIYLCSGRQTYNSPLHFGNGTRLTVT.

This clonotype showed up just a few times. The chain recombines TRBV21-1 with TRBJ2-3; TRBD1, the table's D call, lacks a check against the DNA. TRBV21-1 is flagged as a pseudogene. The CDR3 is 13 residues long. The CDR3 DNA follows: TGTGCCAGCAGTCCCGAGTTTACAGATACGCAGTATTTT. Translated: CASSPEFTDTQYF.

In this sample, this clonotype turned up a few times. The J gene is TRBJ2-7, the V gene TRBV5-1, with TRBD1 matching over 8 bases. This CDR3 spans 14 amino acids. Germline V gene sequence: CDR1 SGHRS, CDR2 YFSETQ. J was trimmed by 0 bases and V by 5 bases; bases with no gene match: 4. The DNA of the CDR3 is TGCGCCAGCAGATCGGACAGGGACTCCTACGAGCAGTACTTC. Translating gives CASRSDRDSYEQYF.

The chain uses TRBV2 and TRBJ2-5, with TRBD1 matching 9 bases. Germline V gene lookup returns CDR1 SNHLY and CDR2 FYNNEI. This CDR3 has 15 amino acids. The junction had 17 bases not matched to a gene; V was cut back by 7 bases and J by 11 bases. In DNA, the CDR3 is TGTGCCAGCACGGCGACAGGGGGGGGTTTCAATGAGCAGTACTTC. It is translated as CASTATGGGFNEQYF.

With respect to this clonotype: A much larger clone is a single base away; this may be a read error. The rearrangement uses TRBV3-1 and TRBJ2-7; no clear D gene. V dropped 1 base and J dropped 6 bases, with 10 bases sitting between them. CDR3 length equals 13 residues. Germline CDR1 LGHDT, CDR2 YNNKEL (reference sequence). DNA of the CDR3: TGTGCCAGCAGCCAAGTCGGTGGGTCCGAGCAGTACTTC. This encodes CASSQVGGSEQYF.

The CDR3 sequence is CASSVRDGVYEQYF. CDR3 nucleotide sequence: TGTGCCAGCAGCGTCCGGGACGGAGTTTACGAGCAGTACTTC. The gene calls are TRBV11-2 and TRBJ2-7; D may match TRBD1 or TRBD2 (5 bases each). Germline V gives CDR1 SGHAT, CDR2 FQNNGV. The length of the CDR3 is 14 residues. V lost 5 bases to trimming and J lost 4 bases, with 15 bases between them. The entire variable domain, with the rest obtained from reference TRBV11-2 and TRBJ2-7, is as follows: EAGVAQSPRYKIIEKRQSVAFWCNPISGHATLYWYQQILGQGPKLLIQFQNNGVVDDSQLPKDRFSAERLKGVDSTLKIQPAKLEDSAVYLCASSVRDGVYEQYFGPGTRLTVT.

The chain employs TRBV10-3 and TRBJ1-2; maybe TRBD1 (5 bases). The length of the CDR3 is 13 residues. Germline V lookup: CDR1 ENHRY, CDR2 SYGVKD. Trimming took 6 bases from V and 8 from J, leaving 16 bases between them. CDR3 protein: CAIRPGTDCGYTF. The CDR3 coding sequence is TGTGCCATCAGGCCGGGGACCGATTGCGGCTACACCTTC.

This clonotype was detected many times. This chain links TRBV11-2 with TRBJ2-7; 9 bases agree with TRBD1. V lost 8 bases to trimming and J lost 5 bases; unmatched junction nucleotides: 10. This CDR3 contains 14 residues. Per germline, CDR1 SGHAT and CDR2 FQNNGV. CDR3 region: CASGRDRVLDEQYF. CDR3 DNA: TGTGCCAGCGGCCGGGACAGGGTTTTGGACGAGCAGTACTTC.

V and J are TRBV2 and TRBJ2-7; D call uncertain. This CDR3 contains 14 residues. The germline V and J ends were trimmed by 0 bases and 3 bases, with 9 bases remaining between them. The germline gives CDR1 SNHLY, CDR2 FYNNEI. This chain's CDR3 is CASSEALDRYEQYF. The DNA for the CDR3 is TGTGCCAGCAGTGAAGCGCTGGACCGCTACGAGCAGTACTTC. The full variable domain, completed using reference TRBV2 and TRBJ2-7, is EPEVTQTPSHQVTQMGQEVILRCVPISNHLYFYWYRQILGQKVEFLVSFYNNEISEKSEIFDDQFSVERPDGSNFTLKIRSTKLEDSAMYFCASSEALDRYEQYFGPGTRLTVT.

The chain links TRBV2 to TRBJ2-3; D call uncertain. V gave up 8 bases and J gave up 11 bases, with 14 bases separating them. Per germline, CDR1 SNHLY and CDR2 FYNNEI. The CDR3 extends over 11 amino acids. CDR3 in DNA: TGTGCCAGCGGAACGGATACCGGGCAGTATTTT. Protein: CASGTDTGQYF.

This chain joins TRBV20-1 and TRBJ2-1, with a possible D match to TRBD2 (6 bases). CDR3 length: 15 residues. Germline V CDR1 and CDR2: DFQATT, SNEGSKA (reference sequence). Deletions cut 5 bases from V and 7 bases from J, with 21 bases between. The CDR3 loop is CSAPRGRAGGNEQFF. The CDR3 DNA is TGCAGTGCTCCCCGAGGGCGGGCTGGGGGGAATGAGCAGTTCTTC.

The chain uses TRBV5-1 and TRBJ1-4, with D possibly TRBD1 on 5 matching bases. Per germline, CDR1 SGHRS and CDR2 YFSETQ. V lost 5 bases to trimming and J lost 14 bases, with 22 bases between them. The CDR3 is made up of 14 amino acids. The CDR3 is CASSAGTGVGRLFF. CDR3 DNA: TGCGCCAGCAGTGCCGGGACTGGTGTAGGAAGGCTGTTTTTT.

The chain has TRBV13 and TRBJ2-1, with 11 bases fitting TRBD2. The V and J ends lost 5 bases and 8 bases, in that order; junction bases with no gene match: 5. The CDR3 extends over 14 amino acids. Germline V CDR1 and CDR2: PRHDT, FYEKMQ (reference sequence). Here the CDR3 DNA reads TGTGCCAGCAGCCTTAGCGGGGGGGCGGATGAGCAGTTCTTC. Translation gives CASSLSGGADEQFF.

A few counts support this clonotype. The chain links TRBV6-2 or TRBV6-3 to TRBJ2-7; D gene ambiguous. The germline CDR1 and CDR2 sequences are MNHEY and SVGEGT. CDR3 size: 14 residues. The V and J ends lost 1 base and 7 bases respectively, with 14 bases between them. The CDR3 bases are TGTGCCAGCAGTTACTTGGGCCGTGCCGAGGAGCAGTACTTC. Residues: CASSYLGRAEEQYF.

This chain uses TRBV21-1 with TRBJ2-7; TRBD2, the table's D call, was not compared with the DNA. TRBV21-1 is marked as a pseudogene. The CDR3 has 15 residues. The CDR3 DNA is TGTGCCAGCAGCAAAGCGAGAGGGCCAGTACGAGTTCAGTACTTC. Translation gives CASSKARGPVRVQYF.

This clonotype showed up just a few times. The J gene is TRBJ1-1, the V gene TRBV4-1, with TRBD1 matching 7 bases. Unmatched junction bases numbered 6, after V lost 1 base and J lost 1 base. The CDR3 contains 16 residues. Germline CDR1 and CDR2: MGHRA and YSYEKL. The CDR3 region is CASSQGRGRTNTEAFF. Written as DNA, the CDR3 is TGCGCCAGCAGCCAAGGAAGGGGGCGAACGAACACTGAAGCTTTCTTT.